A single sample gave rise to the 29 T cell receptor beta chains below, sequenced in a study of blood T cell repertoires in COVID-19. Here immunoSEQ multiplex PCR was the method, and the copy in TCRdb shows in-frame clones only, minus some. The sample consists of 150,000 to 200,000 clones, 82% of them appearing once. Sequencing was carried out using peripheral blood. The receptors come from a woman between 70 and 85 years old with acute or convalescent COVID-19.

V and J are TRBV5-1 and TRBJ2-1; the match to TRBD1 covers 8 bases. With 4 bases clipped from V and 4 bases from J, the junction kept 7 bases outside the gene matches. Germline assignment: CDR1 SGHRS and CDR2 YFSETQ. The CDR3 is 15 amino acids. The CDR3 protein is CASSPIGTGYNEQFF. CDR3 DNA: TGCGCCAGCAGCCCTATCGGGACAGGTTACAATGAGCAGTTCTTC.

V is TRBV7-2 and J is TRBJ2-2; TRBD1 might be the D (5 bases). The CDR3 sequence is 15 residues long. V gave up 1 base and J gave up 2 bases, with 8 bases separating them. Per the germline V gene, CDR1 is SGHTA and CDR2 is FQGNSA. This chain's CDR3 is CASSLGQGNTGELFF. The CDR3 DNA is TGTGCCAGCAGCTTAGGTCAGGGAAACACCGGGGAGCTGTTTTTT.

The chain is built from TRBV5-1 and TRBJ2-7; 7 nucleotides agree with TRBD2. The CDR3 loop spans 14 amino acids. Per the germline V gene, CDR1 is SGHRS and CDR2 is YFSETQ. V was pared by 1 base and J by 4 bases, with 5 bases of the junction left unmatched. The CDR3 loop is CASSLSGVIYEQYF. DNA for the CDR3: TGCGCCAGCAGCTTGAGCGGGGTTATTTACGAGCAGTACTTC.

The genes are TRBV7-6 and TRBJ2-1, with unresolved D. The CDR3 consists of 17 residues. Trimming cost V 5 bases and J 2 bases, with 19 bases left between them. Germline CDR1 and CDR2: SGHVS and FNYEAQ. CDR3 nucleotide sequence: TGTGCCAGCAGCCCCAGTGATCGGCTGGGCCCCTACAATGAGCAGTTCTTC. Translation: CASSPSDRLGPYNEQFF.

The chain employs TRBV9 and TRBJ1-1, with 9 bases identical to TRBD1. This CDR3 spans 12 amino acids. From germline, CDR1 is SGDLS and CDR2 YYNGEE. J lost 9 bases, V lost 4 bases, and 4 bases had no gene match. The CDR3: CASSLGQGKAFF. CDR3 DNA sequence: TGTGCCAGCAGCCTAGGACAGGGGAAAGCTTTCTTT.

This clone was seen only a few times. The rearrangement links TRBV6-4 to TRBJ2-1, with 10 bases fitting TRBD2. This CDR3 has 17 amino acids. V shed 3 bases, J shed 4 bases, and the junction held 9 bases outside the gene matches. Germline CDR1 and CDR2: MRHNA and SNTAGT. The CDR3 region is CASSELPTSGQYNEQFF. The CDR3 region has the DNA TGTGCCAGCAGTGAGCTCCCGACTAGCGGGCAATACAATGAGCAGTTCTTC.

This clone was counted between two and nine times. CDR3 nucleotide sequence: TGTGCCAGCAGTGTCTCGACAGGCCACTACGAGCAGTACTTC. It specifies CASSVSTGHYEQYF. This chain uses TRBV2 with TRBJ2-7; perhaps TRBD1 as D (6 bases). V was shortened by 4 bases and J by 3 bases, with 13 bases between the two germline ends. Germline CDR1 is SNHLY and CDR2 is FYNNEI. The CDR3 length is 14 residues.

This clone was found many times. V gene TRBV19 combines with J gene TRBJ2-3; perhaps TRBD2 as D (5 bases). CDR1 and CDR2 (germline): LNHDA, SQIVND (reference sequence). This CDR3 spans 14 amino acids. Trimming cost V 1 base and J 11 bases, with 16 bases left between them. CDR3 bases: TGTGCCAGTAGTATAGGGGGTCAGAAACGGGAGCAGTATTTT. This translates into CASSIGGQKREQYF.

This chain uses TRBV4-2 with TRBJ2-5; a weak D match, TRBD1 (5 bases). Deletions cut 4 bases from V and 1 base from J, with 19 bases between. The CDR3 covers 17 residues. Germline CDR1 LGHNA, CDR2 YNFKEQ. The chain's CDR3 is CASSPRVQDSRQETQYF. Here the CDR3 DNA reads TGTGCCAGCAGCCCAAGAGTCCAAGACAGCCGCCAAGAGACCCAGTACTTC.

The chain employs TRBV27 and TRBJ2-1; 8 nucleotides match TRBD2. The CDR3 is made up of 17 amino acids. V lost 5 bases and J lost 4; bases outside the gene matches: 13. Germline assignment: CDR1 MNHEY and CDR2 SMNVEV (reference sequence). DNA of the CDR3: TGTGCCAGCAGTCTAGCCTTAGCGGGAATTATTTACAATGAGCAGTTCTTC. This gives the protein CASSLALAGIIYNEQFF.

The chain employs TRBV29-1 and TRBJ2-1; D not resolved. From germline, CDR1 is SQVTM and CDR2 ANQGSEA. The CDR3 sequence is 12 residues long. The V end was cut by 6 bases, the J end by 9 bases, with 15 bases between. The CDR3 reads CSVRPLSSEQFF. DNA of the CDR3: TGCAGCGTCCGACCTCTCTCTAGTGAGCAGTTCTTC.

This clone was detected only once. The chain employs TRBV5-4 and TRBJ2-1; 9 nucleotides align to TRBD2. The CDR3 runs to 16 residues. V lost 4 bases to trimming and J lost 4 bases; unmatched junction nucleotides: 9. Germline CDR1 SGHNT, CDR2 YYREEE (reference sequence). The DNA of the CDR3 is TGTGCCAGCAGCACTAGCGGGCCCTTCCCTTACAATGAGCAGTTCTTC. It translates to CASSTSGPFPYNEQFF.

This sequence joins TRBV10-3 and TRBJ1-2; TRBD1 might be the D (6 bases). The CDR3 length is 13 residues. The V end lost 6 bases, the J end lost 4 bases, and 12 bases lay between the germline ends. Germline CDR1 and CDR2: ENHRY and SYGVKD. The CDR3 region has the DNA TGTGCCATCAGCATGACAGGAAGCTATGGCTACACCTTC. Amino acids: CAISMTGSYGYTF.

The chain couples TRBV28 to TRBJ1-2; TRBD1 aligns across 7 bases. Germline CDR1 reads MDHEN; CDR2 reads SYDVKM. The CDR3 has 16 amino acids. V shed 5 bases, J shed 2 bases, and the junction held 11 bases outside the gene matches. The CDR3 DNA follows: TGTGCCAGCAGTCCCCACCCGCGGACAGGCAACTATGGCTACACCTTC. Translated, it gives CASSPHPRTGNYGYTF.

This sequence joins TRBV28 and TRBJ1-4; D call uncertain. The CDR3 covers 15 residues. Germline V CDR1 and CDR2: MDHEN, SYDVKM. Trimming left V 1 base short and J 8 bases short, with 14 bases between. CDR3 protein: CASSLYAGSGEKLFF. The CDR3 DNA is TGTGCCAGCAGTTTATATGCGGGTTCGGGGGAAAAACTGTTTTTT.

The chain employs TRBV7-2 and TRBJ2-3; 11 bases line up with TRBD2. Losses at the gene ends were 5 bases for V and 4 bases for J; bases not matched to a gene: 5. CDR1 SGHTA and CDR2 FQGNSA come from the germline V gene. The CDR3 totals 15 residues. The DNA of the CDR3 is TGTGCCAGCAGCATACTAGCGGGAGAAGCAGATACGCAGTATTTT. Amino acids: CASSILAGEADTQYF. Looking up the rest from reference TRBV7-2 and TRBJ2-3 gives the full variable domain: GAGVSQSPSNKVTEKGKDVELRCDPISGHTALYWYRQSLGQGLEFLIYFQGNSAPDKSGLPSDRFSAERTGGSVSTLTIQRTQQEDSAVYLCASSILAGEADTQYFGPGTRLTVL.

The chain joins TRBV7-2 to TRBJ2-2, with 7 bases matching TRBD1. The germline CDR1 and CDR2 sequences are SGHTA and FQGNSA. J lost 7 bases, V lost 5 bases, and 7 bases had no gene match. CDR3 length: 14 residues. In nucleotides, the CDR3 is TGTGCCAGCAGCGCGACAGGGTTGAGCGGGGAGCTGTTTTTT. Its translation is CASSATGLSGELFF.

The chain carries TRBV18 and TRBJ1-6; unclear D gene. Between the trimmed V and J ends, which lost 2 bases and 10 bases, there was a span of 12 bases. Germline values: CDR1 KGHSH, CDR2 LQKENI. The CDR3 sequence is 14 residues long. CDR3 residues: CASSPTAAGSPLHF. CDR3 bases: TGTGCCAGCTCACCAACGGCCGCGGGCTCACCCCTCCACTTT.

In this sample, this clone turned up once. The CDR3 region is CASSQETGSGNTIYF. The CDR3 bases are TGCGCCAGCAGCCAGGAGACAGGTTCTGGAAACACCATATATTTT. J is TRBJ1-3 and V is TRBV4-1; a weak D match, TRBD1 (6 bases). The CDR3 is made up of 15 amino acids. V dropped 3 bases and J dropped 1 base, with 10 bases sitting between them. Germline assignment: CDR1 MGHRA and CDR2 YSYEKL.

This rearrangement joins TRBV28 to TRBJ1-5; no clear D gene. Per the germline V gene, CDR1 is MDHEN and CDR2 is SYDVKM. Trimming removed 4 bases at V and 3 bases at J, with 16 bases between. The CDR3 totals 16 residues. CDR3 loop: CASSSSTNQHNQPQHF. The CDR3 coding sequence is TGTGCCAGCAGTTCCTCGACAAACCAACACAATCAGCCCCAGCATTTT. Looking up the rest from reference TRBV28 and TRBJ1-5 gives the full variable domain: DVKVTQSSRYLVKRTGEKVFLECVQDMDHENMFWYRQDPGLGLRLIYFSYDVKMKEKGDIPEGYSVSREKKERFSLILESASTNQTSMYLCASSSSTNQHNQPQHFGDGTRLSIL.

The CDR3, as DNA: TGTGCCAGCAGCGCGAACAGGGGATCCTTGGATGGCTACACCTTC. This translates into CASSANRGSLDGYTF. The chain joins TRBV2 to TRBJ1-2, with 7 nucleotides matching TRBD1. With V trimmed by 6 bases and J by 6 bases, 13 bases remained unmatched. The germline CDR1 and CDR2 sequences are SNHLY and FYNNEI. CDR3 length: 15 amino acids.

The chain joins TRBV20-1 to TRBJ2-3; 7 nucleotides align to TRBD2. Germline V gene sequence: CDR1 DFQATT, CDR2 SNEGSKA (reference sequence). The CDR3 is made up of 15 amino acids. The V gene end was trimmed by 3 bases and the J gene end by 2 bases; junction bases not matched to a gene: 8. CDR3 nucleotides: TGCAGTGCTAGTAGGGCGACTAGCCCCACAGATACGCAGTATTTT. This codes for CSASRATSPTDTQYF.

This chain uses TRBV2 with TRBJ1-5, with D perhaps matching TRBD1 (6 bases). Germline V CDR1 and CDR2: SNHLY, FYNNEI. This CDR3 has 16 residues. The V gene lost 2 bases and the J gene lost 8 bases, with 19 bases spanning the gap. CDR3 amino acids: CASSEWGWGHAEPQHF. The CDR3 DNA sequence: TGTGCCAGCAGTGAATGGGGTTGGGGGCATGCGGAGCCCCAGCATTTT.

In this sample, this clone turned up once. The chain joins TRBV29-1 to TRBJ1-3, with a weak D call TRBD1 (5 bases). This CDR3 has 14 amino acids. The V end was cut by 3 bases, the J end by 1 base, with 10 bases between. CDR1 and CDR2 (germline): SQVTM, ANQGSEA. The CDR3 loop reads CSVEARGSGNTIYF. In DNA, the CDR3 is TGCAGCGTTGAGGCGCGGGGGTCTGGAAACACCATATATTTT.

V and J are TRBV4-1 and TRBJ2-1; possible D gene TRBD2, 6 bases. Germline V gene sequence: CDR1 MGHRA, CDR2 YSYEKL. The CDR3 runs to 13 residues. V dropped 4 bases and J dropped 9 bases, with 13 bases sitting between them. CDR3 region: CASSLTGVGEQFF. CDR3 nucleotides: TGCGCCAGCAGCCTGACGGGGGTGGGTGAGCAGTTCTTC.

V usage is TRBV28 and J usage is TRBJ2-1; TRBD2 might be the D (6 bases). CDR1 MDHEN and CDR2 SYDVKM come from the germline V gene. Trimming left V 4 bases short and J 7 bases short, with 11 bases between. The CDR3 extends over 13 amino acids. The DNA of the CDR3 is TGTGCCAGCAGTTGGATCGGGGGTAATGAGCAGTTCTTC. Amino acid sequence: CASSWIGGNEQFF.

The rearrangement links TRBV6-1 to TRBJ2-5; D unclear. The CDR3 covers 11 residues. The germline V gene encodes CDR1 MNHNS and CDR2 SASEGT. The V and J ends lost 2 bases and 7 bases respectively, with 5 bases between them. The CDR3 here is CASSESGTQYF. The DNA for the CDR3 is TGTGCCAGCAGTGAATCAGGGACCCAGTACTTC.

The CDR3 region has the DNA TGTGCCAGCACTCGGACAGGGGTGCGCGAGCAGTACTTC. This gives the protein CASTRTGVREQYF. The rearrangement uses TRBV2 and TRBJ2-7; 9 bases line up with TRBD1. The J segment lost 6 bases and the V segment lost 7 bases, leaving 7 bases of the junction unmatched. CDR1 is SNHLY, CDR2 FYNNEI, per germline. The CDR3 extends over 13 amino acids. The complete variable domain, with remaining parts taken from reference TRBV2 and TRBJ2-7, reads EPEVTQTPSHQVTQMGQEVILRCVPISNHLYFYWYRQILGQKVEFLVSFYNNEISEKSEIFDDQFSVERPDGSNFTLKIRSTKLEDSAMYFCASTRTGVREQYFGPGTRLTVT.

CDR3 nucleotides: TGTGCCAGCAGCACCGGTCCGGGACAGGGAAACACCATATATTTT. Encoded protein: CASSTGPGQGNTIYF. This sequence joins TRBV7-8 and TRBJ1-3; TRBD1 matches at 7 bases. After removal of 5 bases from V and 4 bases from J, the junction contained 8 bases not matched to a gene. Per germline, CDR1 SGHVS and CDR2 FQNEAQ. CDR3 length: 15 residues.